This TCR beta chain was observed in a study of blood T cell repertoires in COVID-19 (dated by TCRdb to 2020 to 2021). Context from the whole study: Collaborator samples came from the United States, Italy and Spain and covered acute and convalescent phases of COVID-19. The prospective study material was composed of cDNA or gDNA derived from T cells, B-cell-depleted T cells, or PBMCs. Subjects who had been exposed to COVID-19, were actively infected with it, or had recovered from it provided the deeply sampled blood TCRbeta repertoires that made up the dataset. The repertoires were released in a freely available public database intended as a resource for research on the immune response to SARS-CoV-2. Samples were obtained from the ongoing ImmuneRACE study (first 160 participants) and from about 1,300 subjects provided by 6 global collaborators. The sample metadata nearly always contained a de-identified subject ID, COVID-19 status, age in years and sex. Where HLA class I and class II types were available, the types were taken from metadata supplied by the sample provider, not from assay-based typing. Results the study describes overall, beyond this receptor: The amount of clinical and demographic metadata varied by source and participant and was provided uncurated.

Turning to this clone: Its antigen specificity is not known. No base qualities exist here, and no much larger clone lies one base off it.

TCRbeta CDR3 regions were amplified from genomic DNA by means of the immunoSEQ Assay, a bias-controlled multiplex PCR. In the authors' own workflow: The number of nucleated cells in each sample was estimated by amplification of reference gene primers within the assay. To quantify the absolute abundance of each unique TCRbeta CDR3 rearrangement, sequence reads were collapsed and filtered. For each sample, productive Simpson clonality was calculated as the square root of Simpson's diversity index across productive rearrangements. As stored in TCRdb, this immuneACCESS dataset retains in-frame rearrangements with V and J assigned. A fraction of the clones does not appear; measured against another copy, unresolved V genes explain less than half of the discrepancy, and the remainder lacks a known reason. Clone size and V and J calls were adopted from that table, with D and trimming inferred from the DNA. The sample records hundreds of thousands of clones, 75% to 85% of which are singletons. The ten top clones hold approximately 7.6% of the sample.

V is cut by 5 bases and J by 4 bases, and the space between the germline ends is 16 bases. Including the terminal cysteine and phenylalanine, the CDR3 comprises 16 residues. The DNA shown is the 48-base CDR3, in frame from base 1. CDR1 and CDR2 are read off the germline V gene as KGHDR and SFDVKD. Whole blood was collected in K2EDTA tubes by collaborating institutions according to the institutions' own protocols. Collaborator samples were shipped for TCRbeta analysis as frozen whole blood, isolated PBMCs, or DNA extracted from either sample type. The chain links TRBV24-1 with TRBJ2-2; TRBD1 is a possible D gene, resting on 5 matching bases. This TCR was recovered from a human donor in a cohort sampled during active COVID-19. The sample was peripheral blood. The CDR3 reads CATSGLQGSGTGELFF. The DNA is TGTGCCACCAGTGGCCTCCAGGGCTCGGGCACCGGGGAGCTGTTTTTT.